The clone carrying this T cell receptor beta chain showed up just a few times. Antigen specificity is unknown. This specimen comes from a study of regulatory T cells in long-lasting Graves disease. V was clipped by 7 bases and J by 9 bases, with 21 bases between them. The germline V gene encodes CDR1 SNHLY and CDR2 FYNNEI. This CDR3 is built from 14 residues. Through Arm-PCR of CDR3 regions and iRepertoire HTBI primers, TCR beta libraries were built. TCRdb reprocessed the multiplex PCR reads with MiXCR, giving one entry per CDR3 protein. The repertoire has fewer than 650,000 distinct CDR3 sequences, 15% to 20% of them found once; the top ten carry about 20%. Time point of the sample: newly diagnosed GD, antithyroid drugs for less than 3 months. With RNA extracted from PBMCs as input, the TCR library was made. From each patient, about 8.3 milliliters of peripheral blood was drawn and collected into an EDTA anticoagulant tube.

Overall study findings and caveats: TRBV28, TRBJ1-2 and TRBJ2-5 were favored in persistent disease.

These data also featured in a second study, about T cells in Graves' hyperthyroidism and ophthalmopathy. From that report: Exclusion of patients followed from uncontrolled infection, other autoimmune disease, pregnancy or lactation.

This clonotype originated in a woman under 40 with Graves disease. The chain links TRBV2 to TRBJ1-1; D gene uncertain. This specimen consisted of peripheral blood mononuclear cells (PBMCs), obtained at new diagnosis, from a patient treated with antithyroid drugs. Here the CDR3 DNA reads TGTGCCAGCAATAGGGAGGGAGAAAAAAAAAAAGCTTTCTTT. It is translated as CASNREGEKKKAFF.